What follows are 19 T cell receptor beta chains derived from one specimen sequenced in a study of identical twins (TCRdb year 2016). The method behind the library was 5' RACE. Sequencing relied on an Illumina HiSeq 2000. The public reads were reprocessed in TCRdb via fastp at Q25 and MiXCR, keeping in-frame beta chains. Every distinct CDR3 protein forms one entry, paired with its most common genes and DNA. The sample records about 920,000 distinct CDR3 sequences, 12% of which are singletons. Together, the top ten hold around 1.5% of the sample. The same sample was also used in a study of yellow fever vaccine responses in identical twins.

Specimen: PBMCs. Every receptor here comes from a woman between 18 and 30 years old in good health.

The table lists this clonotype with many counts. The chain uses TRBV12-3 or TRBV12-4 and TRBJ2-3, with D possibly being TRBD2 (5 bases). This CDR3 spans 14 amino acids. V lost 11 bases and J lost 1, with 16 bases in between. The CDR3 DNA sequence: TGTGCCGTTAAGGGAGTTTGGGGCACAGATACGCAGTATTTT. Amino acid sequence: CAVKGVWGTDTQYF.

The chain uses TRBV28 and TRBJ2-7; D might be TRBD1 (6 bases). V was trimmed by 3 bases and J by 2 bases, leaving 14 bases between them. This CDR3 spans 15 amino acids. Germline lookup yields CDR1 MDHEN and CDR2 SYDVKM. CDR3 sequence (DNA): TGTGCCAGCAGTTTGGACAGCCCTCCAACCTACGAGCAGTACTTC. It specifies CASSLDSPPTYEQYF.

V is TRBV6-5 and J is TRBJ1-6; 11 positions agree with TRBD1. The V gene end was trimmed by 4 bases and the J gene end by 7 bases; junction bases not matched to a gene: 6. Germline V lookup: CDR1 MNHEY, CDR2 SVGAGI. The CDR3 has 16 residues. The CDR3 sequence: CASSSGQGALNSPLHF. The CDR3 DNA reads as TGTGCCAGCAGTTCTGGACAGGGGGCTCTGAATTCACCCCTCCACTTT.

As to this clonotype: A read error may account for a junction end that differs from germline. The chain joins TRBV20-1 to TRBJ1-2; 9 bases agree with TRBD1. The CDR3 is made up of 12 amino acids. Germline V CDR1 and CDR2: DFQATT, SNEGSKA (reference sequence). The CDR3 nucleotides read TGCAGTGCCCCGAACGGACAGGGGCAATACGCCTTC. Protein sequence: CSAPNGQGQYAF.

In its sample, this clonotype was seen a few times. The rearrangement links TRBV6-1 to TRBJ2-5; D not resolved. Germline CDR1 reads MNHNS; CDR2 reads SASEGT. The CDR3 spans 13 residues. V lost 3 bases and J lost 0, with 5 bases in between. The CDR3 sequence: CASSDWNQETQYF. The CDR3 bases are TGTGCCAGCAGTGACTGGAACCAAGAGACCCAGTACTTC.

The chain employs TRBV15 and TRBJ2-3, with a possible D match to TRBD1 (5 bases). From germline, CDR1 is LNHNV and CDR2 YYDKDF (reference sequence). V dropped 0 bases and J dropped 6 bases, with 13 bases sitting between them. CDR3 size: 15 residues. The CDR3: CATSRDGVGRDTQYF. CDR3 nucleotide sequence: TGTGCCACCAGCAGAGATGGTGTGGGGCGCGATACGCAGTATTTT. The full variable domain, rest sourced from reference TRBV15 and TRBJ2-3, is DAMVIQNPRYQVTQFGKPVTLSCSQTLNHNVMYWYQQKSSQAPKLLFHYYDKDFNNEADTPDNFQSRRPNTSFCFLDIRSPGLGDTAMYLCATSRDGVGRDTQYFGPGTRLTVL.

The rearrangement uses TRBV10-3 and TRBJ2-3, with 10 bases fitting TRBD2. The length of the CDR3 is 13 residues. Germline CDR1 ENHRY, CDR2 SYGVKD. V shed 7 bases and J 4 bases; nucleotides not matched to a gene: 2. Here the CDR3 DNA reads TGTGCCATCACTAGCGGGAGTTCAGATACGCAGTATTTT. This translates into CAITSGSSDTQYF.

This clonotype was detected only a few times. The V gene is TRBV6-1, the J gene TRBJ2-1; a weak D match, TRBD1 (6 bases). The CDR3 is made up of 13 amino acids. The germline V gene encodes CDR1 MNHNS and CDR2 SASEGT. Trimming left V 0 bases short and J 12 bases short, with 12 bases between. CDR3 DNA: TGTGCCAGCAGTGAAGCGGGGGCGGAAGGGCAGTTCTTC. Translation: CASSEAGAEGQFF.

The J gene is TRBJ2-4, the V gene TRBV24-1, with D unresolved. V shed 3 bases and J shed 6 bases, with 8 bases lying between them. CDR1 is KGHDR and CDR2 is SFDVKD in the germline V gene. The CDR3 loop spans 13 amino acids. CDR3 in amino acids: CATSDHRGNIQYF. The CDR3 DNA is TGTGCCACCAGTGATCACCGTGGAAACATTCAGTACTTC.

The J gene is TRBJ2-2, the V gene TRBV7-9, with D unclear. From germline, CDR1 is SEHNR and CDR2 FQNEAQ (reference sequence). Trimming stripped 0 bases from V and 8 bases from J, with 16 bases between. The CDR3 has 16 residues. CDR3 DNA sequence: TGTGCCAGCAGCTTAGCGCTCGCGACATCAACGGGGGAGCTGTTTTTT. Translated, it gives CASSLALATSTGELFF.

V usage is TRBV7-9 and J usage is TRBJ2-5; TRBD1 matches 11 bases. The CDR3 spans 15 residues. Germline-derived CDR1 and CDR2 are SEHNR and FQNEAQ (reference sequence). With V trimmed by 3 bases and J by 4 bases, 4 bases remained unmatched. CDR3 in amino acids: CASSLDRGRPETQYF. The CDR3 DNA reads TGTGCCAGCAGCTTGGACAGGGGGCGCCCAGAGACCCAGTACTTC. Supplemented by reference TRBV7-9 and TRBJ2-5, the full variable domain reads DTGVSQNPRHKITKRGQNVTFRCDPISEHNRLYWYRQTLGQGPEFLTYFQNEAQLEKSRLLSDRFSAERPKGSFSTLEIQRTEQGDSAMYLCASSLDRGRPETQYFGPGTRLLVL.

There are a few counts of this clonotype. This sequence joins TRBV20-1 and TRBJ1-5; the D is unclear. V was shortened by 0 bases and J by 3 bases, with 12 bases between the two germline ends. The germline CDR1 and CDR2 sequences are DFQATT and SNEGSKA (reference sequence). The CDR3 is 15 amino acids. Written as DNA, the CDR3 is TGCAGTGCTAGAGATTCGACAACTACCAATCAGCCCCAGCATTTT. It specifies CSARDSTTTNQPQHF.

Remarks on this clonotype: This may stem from a read error, because a much larger clone lies one nucleotide away. This chain connects TRBV9 to TRBJ2-5; D remains unclear. Trimming took 3 bases from V and 1 from J, leaving 7 bases between them. The CDR3 has 13 residues. The germline CDR1 and CDR2 sequences are SGDLS and YYNGEE. DNA of the CDR3: TGTGCCAGCAGCGCCGGACCCCAAGAGACCCAGTACTTC. Protein product: CASSAGPQETQYF.

As DNA, the CDR3 is TGTGCCAGCAGCATATCTCGTTCTAGCGGGAGCACAGATACGCAGTATTTT. Translating gives CASSISRSSGSTDTQYF. V usage is TRBV7-9 and J usage is TRBJ2-3; 8 bases line up with TRBD2. CDR1 SEHNR and CDR2 FQNEAQ come from the germline V gene (reference sequence). The junction had 10 bases not matched to a gene; V was cut back by 5 bases and J by 0 bases. The CDR3 length is 17 residues. Complete variable domain (other parts from reference TRBV7-9 and TRBJ2-3): DTGVSQNPRHKITKRGQNVTFRCDPISEHNRLYWYRQTLGQGPEFLTYFQNEAQLEKSRLLSDRFSAERPKGSFSTLEIQRTEQGDSAMYLCASSISRSSGSTDTQYFGPGTRLTVL.

The chain recombines TRBV7-8 with TRBJ2-1; 7 bases align to TRBD2. Germline CDR1 and CDR2: SGHVS and FQNEAQ. The CDR3 has 16 residues. The junction had 5 bases not matched to a gene; V was cut back by 1 base and J by 2 bases. DNA of the CDR3: TGTGCCAGCAGCTTAGGCGGGAGAATACCCTACAATGAGCAGTTCTTC. Amino acid sequence: CASSLGGRIPYNEQFF.

The chain has TRBV12-3 or TRBV12-4 and TRBJ2-1; TRBD1 matches at 10 bases. J lost 4 bases, V lost 3 bases, and 6 bases had no gene match. The CDR3 totals 16 residues. CDR3 region: CASSLDPDRGYNEQFF. CDR3 DNA sequence: TGTGCCAGCAGTTTGGATCCGGACAGGGGGTACAATGAGCAGTTCTTC.

The chain carries TRBV9 and TRBJ2-7; 7 nucleotides agree with TRBD2. CDR3 length equals 14 residues. V trimming: 0 bases; J trimming: 2 bases; junction bases outside the gene matches: 2. CDR1 is SGDLS, CDR2 YYNGEE, per germline. CDR3 bases: TGTGCCAGCAGCGTAGGGGCGGGAGCCTACGAGCAGTACTTC. This gives the protein CASSVGAGAYEQYF.

This clonotype has only a few counts. The chain combines TRBV6-1 with TRBJ1-5; D may be TRBD1 (5 bases). The germline V and J ends were trimmed by 5 bases and 4 bases, with 15 bases remaining between them. CDR3 length: 15 residues. In germline, CDR1 is MNHNS, CDR2 SASEGT. The CDR3 here is CASSPIDSLNQPQHF. The DNA for the CDR3 is TGTGCCAGCAGTCCTATCGACAGTCTTAATCAGCCCCAGCATTTT.

This clonotype was seen a handful of times. This chain joins TRBV6-5 and TRBJ2-5; 11 bases line up with TRBD1. This CDR3 has 16 residues. With V trimmed by 2 bases and J by 1 base, 3 bases remained unmatched. CDR1 MNHEY and CDR2 SVGAGI come from the germline V gene. The CDR3 nucleotides read TGTGCCAGCAGTTACGGGACAGGGGGTGCCCAAGAGACCCAGTACTTC. Translation gives CASSYGTGGAQETQYF.